The subject of this entry is one T cell receptor (beta chain). This record comes from a study of blood T cell repertoires in COVID-19. The CDR3 extends over 15 amino acids. CDR1 and CDR2 from the germline V gene are LGHDT and YNNKEL (reference sequence). Trimming cost V 0 bases and J 3 bases; bases outside gene matches: 3. Profiled with immunoSEQ multiplex PCR; TCRdb holds only in-frame clones, not every one. Found here are around 250,000 clones, roughly 86% of them singletons; the top ten hold around 9%. The sample comprised peripheral blood. The V and J genes are TRBV3-1 (or the pseudogene TRBV3-2) and TRBJ2-7; 9 bases align to TRBD1. This clonotype originated in a man between 40 and 49 years old with active or convalescent COVID-19. The CDR3 loop is CASSQDGGQGYEQYF. The CDR3 bases are TGTGCCAGCAGCCAAGATGGGGGACAGGGCTACGAGCAGTACTTC.